The clone carrying this T cell receptor beta chain has at least ten counts. What it recognizes is unknown. The sample originates from a study of T cell repertoires in cytomegalovirus infection. The study, taken as a whole, reports: Within the response measured ex vivo, HLA-C-restricted CMV-specific TCR beta clonotypes were dominant.

TCRdb reprocessed the reads with MiXCR, giving one entry per CDR3 protein. The sample carries 150,000 to 200,000 distinct CDR3 sequences, roughly 9.8% recorded once. CDR3 length: 15 residues. Deletions cut 1 base from V and 9 bases from J, with 16 bases between. Germline V lookup: CDR1 MDHEN, CDR2 SYDVKM. Material for sequencing was PBMCs. The chain links TRBV28 to TRBJ1-5, with D uncertain. This receptor was taken from a human donor in good health (CMV status not recorded). Some clones in this sample may be carry-over from other donors' samples. CDR3 DNA sequence: TGTGCCAGCAGTTTATCGACGACGCGCATCAGGCCCCAGCATTTT. Its translation is CASSLSTTRIRPQHF.